A single sample gave rise to the 4 T cell receptor beta chains below, sequenced in a study of T-cell reconstitution after alpha-beta-depleted transplantation in children. Unique molecular identifiers were incorporated into the prepared TCRbeta library. TCRdb processed the PCR reads anew with MiXCR; each CDR3 protein has one entry. The table lists more than 300,000 distinct CDR3 sequences, around 16% of them singletons. The material was PBMCs, mostly from graft donor cells, obtained 360 days after TCRalphabeta/CD19-depleted stem cell transplant. These receptors were taken from a male patient aged 2 to 10 who had a stem cell transplant for acute lymphoblastic leukemia, so the T cells may come from the graft donor.

This clonotype was seen more than once but under ten times. This chain connects TRBV7-9 to TRBJ1-1; weak D call: TRBD1 (6 bases). This CDR3 region has 14 residues. Germline CDR1 is SEHNR and CDR2 is FQNEAQ (reference sequence). The V end lost 3 bases, the J end lost 6 bases, and 14 bases lay between the germline ends. The DNA for the CDR3 is TGTGCCAGCAGCTTGAAGGGGGGCGTCGCTGAAGCTTTCTTT. Protein product: CASSLKGGVAEAFF.

This chain connects TRBV4-3 to TRBJ2-1; 11 bases are shared with TRBD1. The CDR3 contains 14 residues. V dropped 4 bases and J dropped 10; count of bases not matched to a gene: 6. Germline V gene data show CDR1 as LGHNA and CDR2 as YSLEER. This CDR3 reads CASSRGQGAVEQFF. The CDR3 bases are TGCGCCAGCAGCCGCGGACAGGGGGCGGTCGAGCAGTTCTTC.

This clonotype was recorded a few times. CDR3 DNA sequence: TGCAGTGCTCAACGGTTCGCGGGAGGGCCTTTCGCGTACAATGAGCAGTTCTTC. Protein: CSAQRFAGGPFAYNEQFF. V gene TRBV20-1 combines with J gene TRBJ2-1, with 9 positions matching TRBD2. The trim removed 5 bases at V and 4 bases at J, leaving 18 bases unmatched. This CDR3 spans 18 amino acids. Germline loops: CDR1 DFQATT, CDR2 SNEGSKA (reference sequence).

This clonotype turned up a few times. V usage is TRBV28 and J usage is TRBJ1-2; the D gene is possibly TRBD1 (5 bases). The length of the CDR3 is 13 residues. Germline values: CDR1 MDHEN, CDR2 SYDVKM. Between the trimmed V and J ends, which lost 7 bases and 4 bases, there was a span of 13 bases. The chain's CDR3 is CASNAAGGYGYTF. CDR3 DNA sequence: TGTGCCAGCAATGCCGCTGGGGGCTATGGCTACACCTTC.